These T cell receptor beta chains were read from a single sample in a study of cytomegalovirus exposure and HLA in healthy donors. This table comes from immunoSEQ multiplex PCR, and its TCRdb copy is limited to in-frame clones, with some not included. The sample shows some 40,000 clones, roughly 74% of them seen only once. The sample consisted of PBMCs. These receptors were taken from a man younger than 40 in good health and CMV-seronegative. The CDR3 runs from the conserved cysteine through the conserved F or W. Fields, in order: J gene, clone size, V gene, D gene, CDR3 DNA, CDR3 protein. The D gene is left open where the match is weak. Expanded clones are given a class, and other clones once, few, many or no size at all.

J gene: TRBJ2-7; clone size: medium-sized; V gene: TRBV7-9; D gene: TRBD1; CDR3 DNA: TGTGCCACGGGGACAGTTTGGGGGTACGAGCAGTACTTC; CDR3 protein: CATGTVWGYEQYF
J gene: TRBJ1-1; clone size: NA; V gene: TRBV14; D gene: NA; CDR3 DNA: TGTGCCAGCAGCCAAGCTGACAGAAGGAACACTGAAGCTTTCTTT; CDR3 protein: CASSQADRRNTEAFF
J gene: TRBJ2-5; clone size: NA; V gene: TRBV11-3; D gene: NA; CDR3 DNA: TGTGCCAGCAGCTCGGGACTCATGGGAGAGACCCAGTACTTC; CDR3 protein: CASSSGLMGETQYF
J gene: TRBJ1-5; clone size: large; V gene: TRBV19; D gene: NA; CDR3 DNA: TGTGCCAGTAGTATTGGAGACGCTGCCCCCTTGTCCCAGCATTTT; CDR3 protein: CASSIGDAAPLSQHF
J gene: TRBJ2-7; clone size: few; V gene: TRBV25-1; D gene: TRBD1; CDR3 DNA: TGTGCCAGCACCTCTGGGACAGAAGGCTACGAGCAGTACTTC; CDR3 protein: CASTSGTEGYEQYF
J gene: TRBJ2-2; clone size: NA; V gene: TRBV18; D gene: TRBD1; CDR3 DNA: TGTGCCAGCTGCCAAACAGGGGCTACCGGGGAGCTGTTTTTT; CDR3 protein: CASCQTGATGELFF
J gene: TRBJ2-1; clone size: NA; V gene: TRBV12-5; D gene: TRBD2; CDR3 DNA: TGTGCTAGTGGTTTGGTTAGTCTAGCGGGAGGAAATGAGCAGTTCTTC; CDR3 protein: CASGLVSLAGGNEQFF
J gene: TRBJ2-3; clone size: NA; V gene: TRBV15; D gene: TRBD2; CDR3 DNA: TGTGCCACCAGCAGATCATTAGCGGGGGGGGGACTCACAGATACGCAGTATTTT; CDR3 protein: CATSRSLAGGGLTDTQYF
J gene: TRBJ2-7; clone size: NA; V gene: TRBV6-1; D gene: TRBD1; CDR3 DNA: TGTGCCAGCAGTGAAGCCCCGGGACAGGGGGCCCACGAGCAGTACTTC; CDR3 protein: CASSEAPGQGAHEQYF
J gene: TRBJ1-2; clone size: NA; V gene: TRBV4-1; D gene: NA; CDR3 DNA: TGCGCCAGCAGCCTAAGTTCGGGGGGGAGCTATGGCTACACCTTC; CDR3 protein: CASSLSSGGSYGYTF
J gene: TRBJ1-1; clone size: few; V gene: TRBV10-3; D gene: TRBD1; CDR3 DNA: TGTGCCGCGAGTCAGGGGGTACGTACTGAAGCTTTCTTT; CDR3 protein: CAASQGVRTEAFF
J gene: TRBJ2-5; clone size: NA; V gene: TRBV2; D gene: NA; CDR3 DNA: TGTGCCAGCAACGACCGACAGATTTTCCAAGAGACCCAGTACTTC; CDR3 protein: CASNDRQIFQETQYF
J gene: TRBJ2-7; clone size: once; V gene: TRBV6-6; D gene: TRBD1; CDR3 DNA: TGTGCCAGCAGCCGCGGACAGGCTAATGGAGAGCAGTACTTC; CDR3 protein: CASSRGQANGEQYF
J gene: TRBJ1-5; clone size: NA; V gene: TRBV30; D gene: NA; CDR3 DNA: TGTGCCTGGAGTGTGCCAGGGAAAATCAGCAATCAGCCCCAGCATTTT; CDR3 protein: CAWSVPGKISNQPQHF
J gene: TRBJ2-7; clone size: NA; V gene: TRBV6-1; D gene: TRBD2; CDR3 DNA: TGTGCCAGCAGGCCTCGAGCGGGGGGTGCCTACGAGCAGTACTTC; CDR3 protein: CASRPRAGGAYEQYF
J gene: TRBJ2-7; clone size: NA; V gene: TRBV7-9; D gene: NA; CDR3 DNA: TGTGCCAGCAGCATTGACAGCTACGAGCAGTACTTC; CDR3 protein: CASSIDSYEQYF
J gene: TRBJ1-2; clone size: NA; V gene: TRBV6-1; D gene: TRBD1; CDR3 DNA: TGTGCCAGCAGACCGGCAGGGGGCGGTGGCTACACCTTC; CDR3 protein: CASRPAGGGGYTF
J gene: TRBJ2-3; clone size: few; V gene: TRBV30; D gene: TRBD2; CDR3 DNA: TGTGCCTGGGCGGGGGGAGTCGGTAGCACAGATACGCAGTATTTT; CDR3 protein: CAWAGGVGSTDTQYF
J gene: TRBJ2-5; clone size: NA; V gene: TRBV7-9; D gene: TRBD2; CDR3 DNA: TGTGCCAGCAGCTCTACTAGCGGGGGCGGAGAGACCCAGTACTTC; CDR3 protein: CASSSTSGGGETQYF
J gene: TRBJ1-2; clone size: NA; V gene: TRBV5-1; D gene: TRBD1; CDR3 DNA: TGCGCCAGCAGCTATGGTGGGGACAGGGGGCTTTTGAGCTATGGCTACACCTTC; CDR3 protein: CASSYGGDRGLLSYGYTF